The 15 T cell receptor beta chains presented below share a single source sample, sequenced in a study of T cell repertoires in cytomegalovirus infection. TCRdb used MiXCR to reprocess the reads, holding one entry per CDR3 protein. The top ten hold under 15% of the sample, which has some 900,000 distinct CDR3 sequences, over 25% seen once. These receptors lack a known antigen. Sequenced here: cultured CD8+ T cells from PBMCs, sampled from culture after CMV antigen stimulation. These receptors came from a human donor in good health (CMV status not recorded). Some clones in this sample may be carry-over from other donors' samples.

This clonotype has more than one count but fewer than ten. The chain employs TRBV4-1 and TRBJ2-5; D is undetermined. This CDR3 has 13 amino acids. V was clipped by 1 base and J by 7 bases, with 10 bases between them. Per germline, CDR1 MGHRA and CDR2 YSYEKL. CDR3 region: CASSQVTGRTQYF. For the CDR3, the DNA is TGCGCCAGCAGCCAAGTCACCGGGCGGACCCAGTACTTC.

The chain employs TRBV27 and TRBJ2-7, with D possibly TRBD1 on 6 matching bases. Trimming took 4 bases from V and 5 from J, leaving 12 bases between them. CDR3 size: 13 residues. The germline V gene encodes CDR1 MNHEY and CDR2 SMNVEV (reference sequence). The CDR3 coding sequence is TGTGCCAGCAGTTCCGGGACATATAACGAGCAGTACTTC. Translated: CASSSGTYNEQYF.

This chain uses TRBV6-8 with TRBJ2-3; D uncertain. The CDR3 sequence is 15 residues long. Germline V gene lookup returns CDR1 MNHGY and CDR2 SAAAGT. V lost 1 base to trimming and J lost 2 bases, with 10 bases between them. CDR3 in DNA: TGTGCCAGCAGTTACTTTCCGGCAATCACAGATACGCAGTATTTT. It specifies CASSYFPAITDTQYF.

The genes are TRBV6-6 and TRBJ1-1, with TRBD1 identical over 9 bases. Trimming cost V 7 bases and J 3 bases; bases outside gene matches: 3. The CDR3 length is 13 residues. Germline V lookup: CDR1 MNHNY, CDR2 SVGAGI (reference sequence). The CDR3 protein is CASNRDRDTEAFF. CDR3 sequence (DNA): TGTGCCAGCAACAGGGACAGGGACACTGAAGCTTTCTTT.

The V and J genes are TRBV19 and TRBJ1-5; the D is unclear. CDR3 length: 15 amino acids. The V end was cut by 7 bases, the J end by 0 bases, with 13 bases between. Germline V CDR1 and CDR2: LNHDA, SQIVND (reference sequence). CDR3: CASNYRGYSNQPQHF. Written as DNA, the CDR3 is TGTGCCAGTAACTATCGGGGTTATAGCAATCAGCCCCAGCATTTT.

The J gene is TRBJ2-1, the V gene TRBV7-8; maybe TRBD2 (6 bases). Germline lookup yields CDR1 SGHVS and CDR2 FQNEAQ. CDR3 length: 11 residues. V was pared by 8 bases and J by 10 bases, with 12 bases between. The CDR3 loop reads CASGGSREQFF. The CDR3 DNA reads as TGTGCCAGCGGGGGGTCTCGGGAGCAGTTCTTC.

This clonotype was counted ten times or more. V gene TRBV7-9 combines with J gene TRBJ2-5; 7 bases map to TRBD1. Losses at the gene ends were 5 bases for V and 5 bases for J; bases not matched to a gene: 14. CDR3 length: 16 residues. Germline V lookup: CDR1 SEHNR, CDR2 FQNEAQ (reference sequence). This chain's CDR3 is CASSPPGRGFSETQYF. CDR3 DNA: TGTGCCAGCAGCCCGCCGGGCAGGGGGTTCTCGGAGACCCAGTACTTC.

Many counts were recorded for this clonotype. This chain uses TRBV7-6 with TRBJ2-6, with 10 bases matching TRBD1. In germline, CDR1 is SGHVS, CDR2 FNYEAQ. There are 17 residues in the CDR3. The V gene end was trimmed by 4 bases and the J gene end by 0 bases; junction bases not matched to a gene: 3. CDR3: CASSSGQGSSGANVLTF. DNA for the CDR3: TGTGCCAGCAGCTCGGGACAGGGGAGCTCTGGGGCCAACGTCCTGACTTTC.

A few counts support this clonotype. This rearrangement joins TRBV4-1 to TRBJ2-7, with a possible D match to TRBD2 (6 bases). With 0 bases removed from V and 3 bases from J, the gap between germline ends came to 9 bases. CDR3 size: 14 residues. Germline V lookup: CDR1 MGHRA, CDR2 YSYEKL. The DNA for the CDR3 is TGCGCCAGCAGCCAAGAGCGGGGTATCTACGAGCAGTACTTC. This codes for CASSQERGIYEQYF.

This clonotype was found a few times. The J gene is TRBJ1-1, the V gene TRBV6-6; 9 bases are a match to TRBD1. Germline lookup yields CDR1 MNHNY and CDR2 SVGAGI (reference sequence). The CDR3 contains 16 residues. The V segment lost 0 bases and the J segment 5 bases; nucleotides outside the gene matches: 7. CDR3 amino acids: CASSYSVGQGKTEAFF. The CDR3 DNA reads TGTGCCAGCAGTTACTCGGTGGGACAGGGTAAAACTGAAGCTTTCTTT.

The chain employs TRBV5-1 and TRBJ1-1; TRBD1 matches at 8 bases. The CDR3 extends over 15 amino acids. Germline V gene sequence: CDR1 SGHRS, CDR2 YFSETQ. V trimming: 5 bases; J trimming: 3 bases; junction bases outside the gene matches: 9. CDR3 loop: CASRHAGGEYTEAFF. In DNA, the CDR3 is TGCGCCAGCAGGCATGCAGGGGGCGAGTACACTGAAGCTTTCTTT.

This clonotype was observed a handful of times. The V and J genes are TRBV19 and TRBJ1-1, with unresolved D. Trimming removed 3 bases at V and 5 bases at J, with 13 bases between. CDR3 length: 14 residues. Germline V gene sequence: CDR1 LNHDA, CDR2 SQIVND (reference sequence). The CDR3 nucleotides read TGTGCCAGTAGTATTCTCGGCTCGGGGACTGAAGCTTTCTTT. As protein: CASSILGSGTEAFF.

This clonotype was counted many times. The DNA for the CDR3 is TGTGCCAGCAGCACACAGAAGGGACTAGCGGGGGCCGCTGGGACCGGGGAGCTGTTTTTT. Its protein product is CASSTQKGLAGAAGTGELFF. The gene calls are TRBV7-9 and TRBJ2-2; 14 bases match TRBD2. The germline CDR1 and CDR2 sequences are SEHNR and FQNEAQ (reference sequence). V lost 5 bases, J lost 5 bases, and 16 bases stayed unmatched. The CDR3 spans 20 residues. Using reference TRBV7-9 and TRBJ2-2 for the parts outside the CDR3, the full variable domain is DTGVSQNPRHKITKRGQNVTFRCDPISEHNRLYWYRQTLGQGPEFLTYFQNEAQLEKSRLLSDRFSAERPKGSFSTLEIQRTEQGDSAMYLCASSTQKGLAGAAGTGELFFGEGSRLTVL.

The V gene is TRBV11-2, the J gene TRBJ2-3; no reliable D call. V was pared by 5 bases and J by 0 bases, with 12 bases between. CDR1 is SGHAT and CDR2 is FQNNGV in the germline V gene. The CDR3 spans 15 residues. The CDR3 protein is CASSPRQESTDTQYF. CDR3 in DNA: TGTGCCAGCAGCCCCCGCCAGGAAAGCACAGATACGCAGTATTTT.

V and J are TRBV14 and TRBJ1-2; a possible D gene is TRBD1 (5 bases). Germline lookup yields CDR1 SGHDN and CDR2 FVKESK. This CDR3 is 16 amino acids long. The V and J ends lost 4 bases and 0 bases respectively, with 15 bases between them. CDR3 in amino acids: CASSPNPQGPNYGYTF. The CDR3 nucleotides read TGTGCCAGCAGCCCTAACCCGCAGGGACCTAACTATGGCTACACCTTC.